These 8 T cell receptor beta chains were all obtained from the same sample, sequenced in a study of shared clonotypes between healthy human individuals. As defined, naive CD8 cells were CD45RO-negative and positively selected for CCR7, with terminally differentiated effector memory CD45RA+ cells excluded. Clones were read by immunoSEQ multiplex PCR, and TCRdb kept only the in-frame ones, dropping some. This sample has around 1,900,000 clones; around 93% occur once, and the top ten carry approximately 1.6%. The sequenced sample consisted of naive CD8+ T cells from PBMCs. The source of these receptors is a man aged 18 to 29 in good health. Some clones in this sample may be carry-over from other donors' samples.

This clone was recorded once. The chain combines TRBV9 with TRBJ2-1, with D perhaps being TRBD1 or TRBD2 (5 bases each). V lost 3 bases and J 1 base, leaving 14 bases between the germline ends. CDR3 length: 16 residues. Germline V gene sequence: CDR1 SGDLS, CDR2 YYNGEE. CDR3 DNA sequence: TGTGCCAGCAGCGACGGGACCTCAATTTCCTACAATGAGCAGTTCTTC. It specifies CASSDGTSISYNEQFF.

The gene calls are TRBV7-9 and TRBJ2-1; 11 nucleotides align to TRBD2. The CDR3 consists of 17 residues. After removal of 5 bases from V and 2 bases from J, the junction contained 8 bases not matched to a gene. Germline values: CDR1 SEHNR, CDR2 FQNEAQ (reference sequence). The CDR3 spells CASSQGSGRAPYNEQFF. DNA of the CDR3: TGTGCCAGCAGCCAAGGTAGCGGGAGGGCCCCCTACAATGAGCAGTTCTTC. The variable domain in full, with the rest retrieved from reference TRBV7-9 and TRBJ2-1, is DTGVSQNPRHKITKRGQNVTFRCDPISEHNRLYWYRQTLGQGPEFLTYFQNEAQLEKSRLLSDRFSAERPKGSFSTLEIQRTEQGDSAMYLCASSQGSGRAPYNEQFFGPGTRLTVL.

The chain recombines TRBV4-1 with TRBJ2-1; D unclear. Trimming pared 3 bases from V and 0 bases from J, leaving 12 bases between. Germline V gives CDR1 MGHRA, CDR2 YSYEKL. The CDR3 extends over 16 amino acids. The CDR3 nucleotides are TGCGCCAGCAGCCACGGACCGGCAAGCTCCTACAATGAGCAGTTCTTC. This sequence encodes CASSHGPASSYNEQFF.

V usage is TRBV6-1 and J usage is TRBJ2-7; weak D call: TRBD1 (5 bases). CDR3 size: 12 residues. V was pared by 9 bases and J by 3 bases, with 12 bases between. Looked up from germline, CDR1 is MNHNS and CDR2 is SASEGT. In nucleotides, the CDR3 is TGTGCCAGTGGACAATTTGGCTACGAGCAGTACTTC. Translated, it gives CASGQFGYEQYF.

The chain combines TRBV5-1 with TRBJ1-1; TRBD1 aligns across 8 bases. The V and J ends lost 2 bases and 0 bases, in that order; junction bases with no gene match: 12. The V gene's germline CDR1 is SGHRS and CDR2 YFSETQ. The CDR3 totals 18 residues. The CDR3 nucleotides are TGCGCCAGCAGCTTTGGCCAGGGGGCATCTGAGGTGAACACTGAAGCTTTCTTT. Amino acid sequence: CASSFGQGASEVNTEAFF.

The rearrangement uses TRBV28 and TRBJ2-7; D not certain. The CDR3 has 15 residues. Germline CDR1 and CDR2: MDHEN and SYDVKM. The V gene lost 3 bases and the J gene lost 2 bases, with 14 bases spanning the gap. CDR3 coding DNA: TGTGCCAGCAGTTTGGTGGCGGAAACCGCCTACGAGCAGTACTTC. This translates into CASSLVAETAYEQYF.

This chain links TRBV9 with TRBJ1-1, with 8 bases that match TRBD1. CDR3 length equals 15 residues. Germline lookup yields CDR1 SGDLS and CDR2 YYNGEE. Trimming cost V 4 bases and J 1 base; bases outside gene matches: 6. The CDR3 DNA reads as TGTGCCAGCAGCTCGACAGGGGCAGGGAACACTGAAGCTTTCTTT. This sequence encodes CASSSTGAGNTEAFF.

The chain has TRBV27 and TRBJ2-7, with TRBD2 as a possible D gene (5 bases). Germline-derived CDR1 and CDR2 are MNHEY and SMNVEV (reference sequence). The V end lost 1 base, the J end lost 7 bases, and 17 bases lay between the germline ends. This CDR3 region has 15 residues. This CDR3 reads CASSLLRAQLGEQYF. Written as DNA, the CDR3 is TGTGCCAGCAGTTTATTGCGGGCCCAGCTCGGTGAGCAGTACTTC.